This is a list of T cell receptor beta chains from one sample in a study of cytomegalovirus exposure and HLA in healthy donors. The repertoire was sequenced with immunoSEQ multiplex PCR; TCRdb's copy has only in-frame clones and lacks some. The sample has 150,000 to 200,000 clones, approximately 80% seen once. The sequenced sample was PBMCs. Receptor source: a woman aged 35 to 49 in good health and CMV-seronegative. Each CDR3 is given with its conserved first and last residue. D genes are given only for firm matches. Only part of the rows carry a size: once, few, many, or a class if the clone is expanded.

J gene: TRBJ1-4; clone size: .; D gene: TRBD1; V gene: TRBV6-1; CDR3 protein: CASGRTGANEKLFF; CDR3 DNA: TGTGCCAGCGGTAGGACAGGGGCAAATGAAAAACTGTTTTTT
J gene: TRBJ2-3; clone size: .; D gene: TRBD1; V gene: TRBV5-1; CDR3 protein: CASTLGGQGAEDTQYF; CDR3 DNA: TGCGCCAGCACCTTGGGGGGACAGGGGGCCGAAGATACGCAGTATTTT
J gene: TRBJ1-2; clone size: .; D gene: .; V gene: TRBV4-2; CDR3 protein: CASSQQIREVYTF; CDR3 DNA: TGTGCCAGCAGCCAACAGATTAGGGAGGTCTACACCTTC
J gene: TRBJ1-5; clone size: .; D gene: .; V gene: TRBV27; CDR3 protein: CASKSSVYNQPQHF; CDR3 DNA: TGTGCCAGCAAATCATCAGTGTACAATCAGCCCCAGCATTTT
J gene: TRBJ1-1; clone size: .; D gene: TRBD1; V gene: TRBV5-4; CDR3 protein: CASSPQTGGKTEAFF; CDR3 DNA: TGTGCCAGCAGCCCCCAGACAGGGGGGAAGACTGAAGCTTTCTTT
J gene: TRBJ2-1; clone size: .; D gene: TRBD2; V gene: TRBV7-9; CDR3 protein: CASSLASGTRIYEQFF; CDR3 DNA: TGTGCCAGCAGCTTAGCCTCCGGGACTAGAATCTATGAGCAGTTCTTC
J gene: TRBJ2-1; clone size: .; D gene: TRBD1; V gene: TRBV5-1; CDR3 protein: CASSFEGQRANEQFF; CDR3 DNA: TGCGCCAGCAGCTTCGAGGGACAGAGGGCAAATGAGCAGTTCTTC
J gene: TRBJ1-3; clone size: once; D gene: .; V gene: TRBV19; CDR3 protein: CASLISGGTTRNTISGNTIYF; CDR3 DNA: TGTGCCAGTTTGATTTCCGGGGGGACAACACGGAACACAATCTCTGGAAACACCATATATTTT
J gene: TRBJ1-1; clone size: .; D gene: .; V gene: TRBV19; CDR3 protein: CASSMVGRGFDEAFF; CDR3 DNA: TGTGCCAGTAGTATGGTGGGCAGGGGATTTGATGAAGCTTTCTTT
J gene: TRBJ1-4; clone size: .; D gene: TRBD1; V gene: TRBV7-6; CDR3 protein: CASSLGDSEKLFF; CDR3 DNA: TGTGCCAGCAGCTTAGGGGACAGTGAAAAACTGTTTTTT
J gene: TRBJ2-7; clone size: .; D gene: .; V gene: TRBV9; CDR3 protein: CASSVGLPGLSYEQYF; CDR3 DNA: TGTGCCAGCAGCGTTGGGCTCCCGGGACTCTCCTACGAGCAGTACTTC
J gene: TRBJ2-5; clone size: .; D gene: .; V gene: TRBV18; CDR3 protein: CASSIGRVRETQYF; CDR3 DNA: TGTGCCAGCTCAATCGGCAGGGTAAGAGAGACCCAGTACTTC
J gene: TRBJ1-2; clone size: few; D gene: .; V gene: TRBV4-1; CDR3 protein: CASSPTDFPHGYTF; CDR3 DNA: TGCGCCAGCAGCCCGACGGACTTTCCCCATGGCTACACCTTC
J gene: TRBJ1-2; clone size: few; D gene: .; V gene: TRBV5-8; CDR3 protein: CASKTGRQHNYGYTF; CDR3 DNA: TGTGCCAGTAAAACCGGACGACAGCACAACTATGGCTACACCTTC